Below, one TCR beta chain is given with its context. Its antigen remains unidentified. Germline loops: CDR1 MDHEN, CDR2 SYDVKM. The ends lost 6 bases at V and 0 bases at J; junction bases unmatched: 6. This CDR3 spans 17 amino acids. This table comes from immunoSEQ multiplex PCR, and its TCRdb copy is limited to in-frame clones, with some not included. The sample lists 78,000 or so clones, roughly 79% occurring once. Before sequencing took place, the ViraFEST assay used viral peptide pools to expand antigen-specific CD4+ T cells. When around ten days of culture had elapsed, CD4+ T cells were isolated. Nucleocapsid antibody tests were negative, and the vaccine recipients had no prior SARS-CoV-2 infection. This entry belongs to a study of vaccination effects on CD4 cells after COVID-19. Study-level information: Each participant was given two doses of one vaccine (BNT162b2 or mRNA-1273).

General study points: Healthy vaccinees showed cross-reactivity with common cold coronaviruses in only 1 of 255 vaccine-induced clones.

The sample was CD4+ T cells from PBMCs cultured with SARS-CoV-2 spike peptides, taken before COVID-19 vaccination. The gene calls are TRBV28 and TRBJ2-5, with 14 bases aligning to TRBD2. This clonotype was obtained from a human donor who received a COVID-19 vaccine. CDR3 sequence: CASSLGLAGVYQETQYF. For the CDR3, the DNA is TGTGCCAGCAGCCTGGGACTAGCGGGGGTTTACCAAGAGACCCAGTACTTC.